This T cell receptor beta chain was sequenced in a study of blood T cell repertoires in COVID-19. After removal of 3 bases from V and 7 bases from J, the junction contained 3 bases not matched to a gene. The CDR3 spans 15 residues. In germline, CDR1 is KGHDR, CDR2 SFDVKD. Clones were sequenced by immunoSEQ multiplex PCR, and TCRdb holds only the in-frame ones, with some missing. The top ten hold more than 5.5% of the sample, which has hundreds of thousands of clones, 88% seen once. Sequencing was done on a sample of peripheral blood. This chain connects TRBV24-1 to TRBJ2-5; 14 bases are a match to TRBD2. The clonotype was recovered from a woman in her 70s with COVID-19, enrolled during active disease. The CDR3 reads CATSDLGLAGATQYF. CDR3 DNA sequence: TGTGCCACCAGTGATCTGGGACTAGCGGGGGCGACCCAGTACTTC.